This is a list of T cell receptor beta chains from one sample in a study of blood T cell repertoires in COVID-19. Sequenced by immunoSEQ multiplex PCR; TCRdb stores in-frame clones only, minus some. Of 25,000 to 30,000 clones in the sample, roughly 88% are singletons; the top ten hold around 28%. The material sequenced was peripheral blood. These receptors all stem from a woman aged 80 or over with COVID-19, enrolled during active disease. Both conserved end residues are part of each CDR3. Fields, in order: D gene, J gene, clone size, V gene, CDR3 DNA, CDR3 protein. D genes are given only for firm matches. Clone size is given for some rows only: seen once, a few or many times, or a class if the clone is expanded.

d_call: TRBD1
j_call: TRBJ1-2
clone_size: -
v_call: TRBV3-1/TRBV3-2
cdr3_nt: TGTGCCAGCAGCCAGCTACGGACAGGGGGGACGGATGGCTACACCTTC
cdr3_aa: CASSQLRTGGTDGYTF

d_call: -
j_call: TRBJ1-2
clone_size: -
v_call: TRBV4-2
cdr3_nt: TGTGCCAGCAGCCAACCTAAAACAGGTTCCTATGGCTACACCTTC
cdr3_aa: CASSQPKTGSYGYTF

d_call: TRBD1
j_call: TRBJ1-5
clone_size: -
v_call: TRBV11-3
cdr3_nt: TGTGCCAGAGCGGACAGGGTCAGCAATCAGCCCCAGCATTTT
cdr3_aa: CARADRVSNQPQHF

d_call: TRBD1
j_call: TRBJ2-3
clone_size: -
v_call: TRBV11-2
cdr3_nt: TGTGCCAGCAGCTTAGACCCTTGGCAGGGGGCCACGTATTTT
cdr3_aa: CASSLDPWQGATYF

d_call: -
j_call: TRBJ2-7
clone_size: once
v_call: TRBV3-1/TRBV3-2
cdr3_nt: TGTGCCAGCAGCAAGGGACAATTGGCTGGTAACGAGCAGTACTTC
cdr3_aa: CASSKGQLAGNEQYF

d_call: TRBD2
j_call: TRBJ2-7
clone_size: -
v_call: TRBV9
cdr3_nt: TGTGCCAGCAGCGCTAGCGGGGGGTCCTACGAGCAGTACTTC
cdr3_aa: CASSASGGSYEQYF

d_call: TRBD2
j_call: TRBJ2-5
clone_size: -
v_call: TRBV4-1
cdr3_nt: TGCGCCAGCAGCCTGGGACTAGCAGGGGAGACCCAGTACTTC
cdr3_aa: CASSLGLAGETQYF

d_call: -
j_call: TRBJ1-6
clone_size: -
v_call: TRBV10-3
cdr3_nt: TGTGCCATCCGGAGGGGCGGGGATAATTCACCCCTCCACTTT
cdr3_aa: CAIRRGGDNSPLHF

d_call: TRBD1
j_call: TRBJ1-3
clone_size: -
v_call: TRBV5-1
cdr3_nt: TGCGCCAGCAGCTCCGGACAGGGGGATGGAAACACCATATATTTT
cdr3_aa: CASSSGQGDGNTIYF

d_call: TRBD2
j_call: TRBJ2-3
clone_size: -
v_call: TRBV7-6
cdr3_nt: TGTGCCAGCAGCCTCGGGACTAGATCTAGCACAGATACGCAGTATTTT
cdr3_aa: CASSLGTRSSTDTQYF

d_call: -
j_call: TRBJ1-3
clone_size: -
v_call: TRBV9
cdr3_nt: TGTGCCAGCAGCGCCCGGGACACCACGAGTGGGGCTAAAGGAAACACCATATATTTT
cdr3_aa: CASSARDTTSGAKGNTIYF

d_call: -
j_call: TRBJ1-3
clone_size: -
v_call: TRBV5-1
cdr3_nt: TGCGCCAGCAGCTTGGTCTGGGGGGAAAGAGGAAACACCATATATTTT
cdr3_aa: CASSLVWGERGNTIYF

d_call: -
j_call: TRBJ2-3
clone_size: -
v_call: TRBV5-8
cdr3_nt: TGTGCCAGCAGGAGTGACAGACAGACGTGGGATACGCAGTATTTT
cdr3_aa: CASRSDRQTWDTQYF

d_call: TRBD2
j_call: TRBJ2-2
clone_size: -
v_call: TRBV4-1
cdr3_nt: TGCGCCAGCAGCCAAGTGCCGGGGGGCGGGGAGCTGTTTTTT
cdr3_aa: CASSQVPGGGELFF

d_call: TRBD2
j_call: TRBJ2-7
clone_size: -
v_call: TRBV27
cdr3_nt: TGTGCCAGCAGCCTCACAGCGGGGGACTCCTACGAGCAGTACTTC
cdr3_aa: CASSLTAGDSYEQYF

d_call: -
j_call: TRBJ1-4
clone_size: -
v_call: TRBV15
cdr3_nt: TGTGCCACCAGCAGAGATCGAGTGGATGAAAAACTGTTTTTT
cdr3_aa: CATSRDRVDEKLFF

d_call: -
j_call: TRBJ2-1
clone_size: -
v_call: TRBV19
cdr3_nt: TGTGCCAGTAGAGATATAGCGACCTACAATGAGCAGTTCTTC
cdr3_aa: CASRDIATYNEQFF

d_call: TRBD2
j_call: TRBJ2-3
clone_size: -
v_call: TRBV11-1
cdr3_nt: TGTGCCAGCAGCGGCGCTAGCGGGGCCTCCCCCCTGTATTTT
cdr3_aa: CASSGASGASPLYF

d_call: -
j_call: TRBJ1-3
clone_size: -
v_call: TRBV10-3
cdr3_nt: TGTGCCATCAGTGATCTAGGTGCTGGAAACACCATATATTTT
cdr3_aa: CAISDLGAGNTIYF

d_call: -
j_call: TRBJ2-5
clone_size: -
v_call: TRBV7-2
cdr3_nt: TGTGCCAGCAGCCGGTGGACAGTCCAAGAGACCCAGTACTTC
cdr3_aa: CASSRWTVQETQYF

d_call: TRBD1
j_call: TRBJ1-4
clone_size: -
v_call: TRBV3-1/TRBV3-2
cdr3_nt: TGTGCCAGCAGCCAAGGGGGACAGTTTAATGAAAAACTGTTTTTT
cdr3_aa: CASSQGGQFNEKLFF

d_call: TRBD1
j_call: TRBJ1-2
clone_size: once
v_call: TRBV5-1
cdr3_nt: TGCGCCAGCAGCCTAGGACAGGGGGATGGCTACACCTTC
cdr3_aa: CASSLGQGDGYTF

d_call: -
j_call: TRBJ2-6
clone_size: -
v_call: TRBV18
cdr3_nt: TGTGCCAGCTCACCACGGACAGTTTCTGGGGCCAACGTCCTGACTTTC
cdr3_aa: CASSPRTVSGANVLTF

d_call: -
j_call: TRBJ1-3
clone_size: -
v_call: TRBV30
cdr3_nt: TGTGCCTGGGAGGCAGGCGATCGAAACACCATATATTTT
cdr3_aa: CAWEAGDRNTIYF

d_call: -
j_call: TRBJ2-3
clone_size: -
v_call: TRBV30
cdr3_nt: TGTGCCTGGAGTGTACAAGATACGCAGTATTTT
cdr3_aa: CAWSVQDTQYF

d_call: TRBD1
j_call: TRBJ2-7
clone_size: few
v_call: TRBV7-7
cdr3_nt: TGTGCTAGCAGCGTCCGACCGGGACAGAAGTCGCTTCCCTCCTACGAGCAGTACTTC
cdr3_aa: CASSVRPGQKSLPSYEQYF

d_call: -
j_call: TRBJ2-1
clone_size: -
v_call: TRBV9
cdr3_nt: TGTGCCAGCAGCGCAGCGGTCACCTACAATGAGCAGTTCTTC
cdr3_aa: CASSAAVTYNEQFF

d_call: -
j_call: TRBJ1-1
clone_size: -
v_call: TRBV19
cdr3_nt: TGTGCCAGTAGTACCCCACTGAGGGGAGGGACTGAAGCTTTCTTT
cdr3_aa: CASSTPLRGGTEAFF

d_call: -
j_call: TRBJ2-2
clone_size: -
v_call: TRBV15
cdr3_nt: TGTGCCACCAGCATTGCGCGATACACCGGGGAGCTGTTTTTT
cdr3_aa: CATSIARYTGELFF

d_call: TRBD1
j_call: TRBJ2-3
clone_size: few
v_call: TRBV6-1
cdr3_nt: TGTGCCAGCAGTGAACAGGGACAGGGCGTCACAGATACGCAGTATTTT
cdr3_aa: CASSEQGQGVTDTQYF

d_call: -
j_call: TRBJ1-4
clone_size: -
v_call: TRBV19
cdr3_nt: TGTGCCAGCCACGTCCCCGGGACGGGGGGAGAAAAACTGTTTTTT
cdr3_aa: CASHVPGTGGEKLFF